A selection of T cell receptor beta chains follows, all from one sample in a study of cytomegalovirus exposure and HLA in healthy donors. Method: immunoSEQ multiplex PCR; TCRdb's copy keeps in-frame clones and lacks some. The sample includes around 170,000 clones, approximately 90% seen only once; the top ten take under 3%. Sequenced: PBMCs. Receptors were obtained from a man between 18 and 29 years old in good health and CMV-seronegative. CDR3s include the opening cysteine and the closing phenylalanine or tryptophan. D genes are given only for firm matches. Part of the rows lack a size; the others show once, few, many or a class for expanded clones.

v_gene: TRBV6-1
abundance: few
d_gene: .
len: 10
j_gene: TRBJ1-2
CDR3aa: CATSLYGYTF
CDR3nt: TGTGCCACCTCCCTGTATGGCTACACCTTC

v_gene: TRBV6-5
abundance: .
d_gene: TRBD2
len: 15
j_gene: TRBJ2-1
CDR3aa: CASSISGDPYNEQFF
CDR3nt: TGTGCCAGCAGCATTAGCGGGGACCCCTACAATGAGCAGTTCTTC

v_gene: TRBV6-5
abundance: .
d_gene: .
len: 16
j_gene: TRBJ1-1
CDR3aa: CASSSSAGTGFAEAFF
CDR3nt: .

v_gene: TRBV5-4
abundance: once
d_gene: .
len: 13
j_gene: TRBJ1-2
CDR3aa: CASSFQGGDGYTF
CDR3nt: TGTGCCAGCAGCTTTCAGGGAGGGGATGGCTACACCTTC

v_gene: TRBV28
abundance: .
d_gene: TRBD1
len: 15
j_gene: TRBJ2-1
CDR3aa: CASSHRDRAYNEQFF
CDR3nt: TGTGCCAGCAGTCACCGGGACAGGGCCTACAATGAGCAGTTCTTC

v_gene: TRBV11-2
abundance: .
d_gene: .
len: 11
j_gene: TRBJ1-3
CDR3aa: CASSPSNTIYF
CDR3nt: TGTGCCAGCAGTCCCTCAAACACCATATATTTT

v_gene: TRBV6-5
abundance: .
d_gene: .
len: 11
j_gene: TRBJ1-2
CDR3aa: CASSSTYGYTF
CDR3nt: TGTGCCAGCAGTTCTACTTATGGCTACACCTTC

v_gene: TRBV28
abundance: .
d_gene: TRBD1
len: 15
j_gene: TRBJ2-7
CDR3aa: CASSSDRGVTYEQYF
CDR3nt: TGTGCCAGCAGTTCGGACAGGGGTGTGACCTACGAGCAGTACTTC

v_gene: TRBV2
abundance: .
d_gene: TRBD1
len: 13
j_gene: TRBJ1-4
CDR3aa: CAEQGQGDEKLFF
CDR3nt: TGTGCCGAACAAGGACAGGGCGATGAAAAACTGTTTTTT

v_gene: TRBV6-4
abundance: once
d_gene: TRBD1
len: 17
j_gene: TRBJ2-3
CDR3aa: CASSAGTGGRGTDTQYF
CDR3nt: TGTGCCAGCAGTGCCGGGACAGGGGGAAGGGGCACAGATACGCAGTATTTT

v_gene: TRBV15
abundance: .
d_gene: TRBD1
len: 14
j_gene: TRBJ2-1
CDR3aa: CATRQGFTYNEQFF
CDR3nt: TGTGCCACCAGACAGGGGTTCACCTACAATGAGCAGTTCTTC

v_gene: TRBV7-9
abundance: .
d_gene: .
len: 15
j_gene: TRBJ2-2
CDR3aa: CASTLGTQNTGELFF
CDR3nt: TGTGCCAGCACCCTTGGGACACAAAACACCGGGGAGCTGTTTTTT

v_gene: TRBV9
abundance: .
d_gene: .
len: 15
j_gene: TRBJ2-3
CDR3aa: CASSVDSRVADTQYF
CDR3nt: TGTGCCAGCAGCGTAGATAGCAGGGTTGCAGATACGCAGTATTTT

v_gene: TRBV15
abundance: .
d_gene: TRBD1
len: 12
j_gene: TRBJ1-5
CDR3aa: CATKTGGQPQHF
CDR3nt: TGTGCCACCAAAACAGGGGGACAGCCCCAGCATTTT

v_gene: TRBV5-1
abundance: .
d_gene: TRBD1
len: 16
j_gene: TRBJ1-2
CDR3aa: CASSARTGGAGDGYTF
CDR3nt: TGCGCCAGCAGCGCCCGGACAGGGGGCGCCGGTGATGGCTACACCTTC

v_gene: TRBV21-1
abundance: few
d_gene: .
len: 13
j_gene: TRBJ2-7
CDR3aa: CAGEGGRINEQYF
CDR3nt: TGTGCCGGCGAGGGCGGGCGCATCAACGAGCAGTACTTC

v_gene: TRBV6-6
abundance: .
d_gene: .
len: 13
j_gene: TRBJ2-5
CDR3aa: CASSFRREETQYF
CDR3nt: TGTGCCAGCAGTTTCCGCAGGGAAGAGACCCAGTACTTC

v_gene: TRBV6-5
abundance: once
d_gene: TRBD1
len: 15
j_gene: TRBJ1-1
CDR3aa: CASSRGQGAGTEAFF
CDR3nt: TGTGCCAGCAGTCGGGGACAGGGGGCCGGCACTGAAGCTTTCTTT

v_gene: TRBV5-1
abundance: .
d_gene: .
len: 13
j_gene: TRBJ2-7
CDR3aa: CASSLDESYEQYF
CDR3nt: TGCGCCAGCAGCTTAGATGAGTCCTACGAGCAGTACTTC

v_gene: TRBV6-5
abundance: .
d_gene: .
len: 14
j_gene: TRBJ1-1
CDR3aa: CASSPRGVGTEAFF
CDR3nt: TGTGCCAGCAGCCCAAGGGGTGTTGGCACTGAAGCTTTCTTT

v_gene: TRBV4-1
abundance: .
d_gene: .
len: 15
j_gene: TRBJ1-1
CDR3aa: CASSQDSNGYTEAFF
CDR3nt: TGCGCCAGCAGCCAAGATTCGAACGGGTACACTGAAGCTTTCTTT

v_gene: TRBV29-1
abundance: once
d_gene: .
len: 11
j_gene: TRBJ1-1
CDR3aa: CSVEDNSEAFF
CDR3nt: TGCAGCGTTGAGGACAATTCTGAAGCTTTCTTT

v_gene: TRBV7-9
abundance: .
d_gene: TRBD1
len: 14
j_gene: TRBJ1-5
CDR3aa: CASSSDRGNQPQHF
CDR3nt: TGTGCCAGCAGCTCAGACAGGGGCAATCAGCCCCAGCATTTT

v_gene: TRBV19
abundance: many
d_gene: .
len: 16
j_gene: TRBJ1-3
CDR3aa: CASSISPGASGNTIYF
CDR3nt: TGTGCCAGTAGTATTTCACCGGGAGCCTCTGGAAACACCATATATTTT

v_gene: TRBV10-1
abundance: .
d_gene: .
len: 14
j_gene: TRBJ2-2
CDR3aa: CASSEDILTGELFF
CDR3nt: TGCGCCAGCAGTGAGGACATACTCACCGGGGAGCTGTTTTTT

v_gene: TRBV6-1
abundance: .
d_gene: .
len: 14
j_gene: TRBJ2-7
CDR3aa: CASSEQGGGYEQYF
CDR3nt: TGTGCCAGCAGTGAACAAGGGGGGGGCTACGAGCAGTACTTC

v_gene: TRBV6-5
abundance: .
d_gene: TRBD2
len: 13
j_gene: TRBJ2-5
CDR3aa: CASRRLAEETQYF
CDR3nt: TGTGCCAGCAGAAGACTAGCGGAAGAGACCCAGTACTTC

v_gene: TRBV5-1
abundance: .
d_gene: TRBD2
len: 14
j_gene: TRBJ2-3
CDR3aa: CASRLAGEKDTQYF
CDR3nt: TGCGCCAGTCGACTAGCGGGAGAGAAAGATACGCAGTATTTT

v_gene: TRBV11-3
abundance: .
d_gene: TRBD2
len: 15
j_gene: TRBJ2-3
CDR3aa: CASSLGAGGSDTQYF
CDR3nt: TGTGCCAGCAGCTTAGGAGCGGGGGGGTCAGATACGCAGTATTTT

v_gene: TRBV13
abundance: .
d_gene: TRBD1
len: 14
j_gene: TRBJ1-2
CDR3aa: CASSLGGQGGGYTF
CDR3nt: TGTGCCAGCAGCTTAGGGGGACAGGGGGGCGGCTACACCTTC

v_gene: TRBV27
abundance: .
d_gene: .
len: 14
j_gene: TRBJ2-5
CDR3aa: CASSLSVQGETQYF
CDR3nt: TGTGCCAGCAGTTTATCTGTCCAGGGGGAGACCCAGTACTTC

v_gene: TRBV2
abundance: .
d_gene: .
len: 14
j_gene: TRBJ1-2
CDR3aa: CASSGTITNYGYTF
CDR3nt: TGTGCCAGCAGTGGTACAATAACTAACTATGGCTACACCTTC

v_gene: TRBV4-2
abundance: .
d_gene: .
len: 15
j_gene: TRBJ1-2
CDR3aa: CASSQAGEPYYGYTF
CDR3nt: TGTGCCAGCAGCCAAGCGGGGGAGCCCTACTATGGCTACACCTTC

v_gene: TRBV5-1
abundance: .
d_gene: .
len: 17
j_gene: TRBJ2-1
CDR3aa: CASNAYLVGDGNNEQFF
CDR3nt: TGCGCCAGCAACGCTTATTTAGTGGGAGACGGAAACAATGAGCAGTTCTTC

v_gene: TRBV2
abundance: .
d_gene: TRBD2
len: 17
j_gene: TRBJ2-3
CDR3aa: CASSPRTSGGRTDTQYF
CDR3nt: TGTGCCAGCAGTCCCCGGACTAGCGGGGGTCGCACAGATACGCAGTATTTT

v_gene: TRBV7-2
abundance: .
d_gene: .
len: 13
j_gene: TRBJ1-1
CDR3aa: CASSRQVNTEAFF
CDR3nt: TGTGCCAGCAGCAGACAGGTGAACACTGAAGCTTTCTTT

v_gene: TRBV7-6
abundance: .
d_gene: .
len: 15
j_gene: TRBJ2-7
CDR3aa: CASTPGPGISYEQYF
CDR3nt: TGTGCCAGCACCCCAGGACCAGGGATCTCCTACGAGCAGTACTTC

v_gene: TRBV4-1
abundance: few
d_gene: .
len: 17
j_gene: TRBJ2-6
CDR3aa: CASSQAGIISGANVLTF
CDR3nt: TGCGCCAGCAGCCAAGCGGGGATCATCTCTGGGGCCAACGTCCTGACTTTC

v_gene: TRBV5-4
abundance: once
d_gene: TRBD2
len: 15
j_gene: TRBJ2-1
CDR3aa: CASGRLAGQSNEQFF
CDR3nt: TGTGCCAGCGGACGACTAGCGGGACAGAGCAATGAGCAGTTCTTC

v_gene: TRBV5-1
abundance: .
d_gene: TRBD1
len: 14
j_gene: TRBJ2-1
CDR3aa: CASSLGQGYNEQFF
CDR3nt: TGCGCCAGCAGCTTGGGACAGGGGTACAATGAGCAGTTCTTC

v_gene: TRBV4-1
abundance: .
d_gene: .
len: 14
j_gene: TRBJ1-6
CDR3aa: CASSQGNRDSPLHF
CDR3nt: TGCGCCAGCAGCCAAGGAAACAGGGACTCACCCCTCCACTTT

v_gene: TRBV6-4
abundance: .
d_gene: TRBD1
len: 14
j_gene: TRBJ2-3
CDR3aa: CASRETGVTDTQYF
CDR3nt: TGTGCCAGCAGAGAGACAGGGGTAACAGATACGCAGTATTTT

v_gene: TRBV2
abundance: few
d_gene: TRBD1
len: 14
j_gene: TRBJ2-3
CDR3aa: CASSLGQGTDTQYF
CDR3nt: TGTGCCAGCAGTCTTGGACAGGGTACAGATACGCAGTATTTT

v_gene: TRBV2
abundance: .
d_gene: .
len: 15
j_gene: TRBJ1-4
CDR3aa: CASSEVQGGNEKLFF
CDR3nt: TGTGCCAGCAGTGAGGTTCAGGGAGGTAATGAAAAACTGTTTTTT

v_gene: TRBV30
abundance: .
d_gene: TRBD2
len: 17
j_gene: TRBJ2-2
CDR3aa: CAWTRGWSGGNTGELFF
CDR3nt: TGTGCCTGGACCAGAGGCTGGTCGGGGGGAAACACCGGGGAGCTGTTTTTT

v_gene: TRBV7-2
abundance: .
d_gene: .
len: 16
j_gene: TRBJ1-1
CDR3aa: CASSLGLGLGNTEAFF
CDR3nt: TGTGCCAGCAGCTTAGGACTCGGACTCGGGAACACTGAAGCTTTCTTT

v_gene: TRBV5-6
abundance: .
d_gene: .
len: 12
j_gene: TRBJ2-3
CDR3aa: CASHGGGNTQYF
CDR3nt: TGTGCCAGCCATGGAGGAGGGAATACGCAGTATTTT

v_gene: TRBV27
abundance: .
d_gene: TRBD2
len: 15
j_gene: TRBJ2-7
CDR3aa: CASSLFSGRTYEQYF
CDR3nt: TGTGCCAGCAGTTTGTTTAGCGGGAGGACCTACGAGCAGTACTTC

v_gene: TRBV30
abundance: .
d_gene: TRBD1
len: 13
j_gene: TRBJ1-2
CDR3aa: CAWSITGEHGYTF
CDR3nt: TGTGCCTGGAGTATCACAGGGGAGCATGGCTACACCTTC

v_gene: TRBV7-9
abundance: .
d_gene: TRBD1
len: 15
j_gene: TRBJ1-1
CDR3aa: CASSLASLGTVEAFF
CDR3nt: TGTGCCAGCAGCTTAGCCTCCTTAGGGACAGTTGAAGCTTTCTTT

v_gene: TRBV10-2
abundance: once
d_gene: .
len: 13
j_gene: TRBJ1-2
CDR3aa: CASSESANYGYTF
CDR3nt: TGCGCCAGCAGTGAATCAGCTAACTATGGCTACACCTTC